The 13 T cell receptor beta chains below come from one sample, sequenced in a study of cytomegalovirus exposure and HLA in healthy donors. Vbeta (60) and Jbeta (13) primers were used in the PCR. Profiled with immunoSEQ multiplex PCR; TCRdb holds only in-frame clones, not every one. The repertoire includes about 160,000 clones, approximately 78% of them detected once, and 0.95% to 1% sits in the top ten. Sequenced sample: PBMCs. The receptor set was obtained from a girl aged 2-10 years in good health and CMV-seropositive.

V usage is TRBV2 and J usage is TRBJ1-1; 9 bases are shared with TRBD1. The trim removed 6 bases at V and 2 bases at J, leaving 1 base unmatched. Looked up from germline, CDR1 is SNHLY and CDR2 is FYNNEI. CDR3 length equals 13 residues. In DNA, the CDR3 is TGTGCCAGCAGGGGACAGGGTAACACTGAAGCTTTCTTT. Protein: CASRGQGNTEAFF. The complete variable domain, with remaining parts taken from reference TRBV2 and TRBJ1-1, reads EPEVTQTPSHQVTQMGQEVILRCVPISNHLYFYWYRQILGQKVEFLVSFYNNEISEKSEIFDDQFSVERPDGSNFTLKIRSTKLEDSAMYFCASRGQGNTEAFFGQGTRLTVV.

V usage is TRBV29-1 and J usage is TRBJ2-6; D unresolved. The CDR3 extends over 17 amino acids. The germline V gene encodes CDR1 SQVTM and CDR2 ANQGSEA. Trimming removed 2 bases from V and 0 bases from J, with 14 bases in between. The CDR3 DNA reads TGCAGCGTTGAATCTGTTGGGCTGTTCTCTGGGGCCAACGTCCTGACTTTC. Residues: CSVESVGLFSGANVLTF. Complete variable domain (other parts from reference TRBV29-1 and TRBJ2-6): SAVISQKPSRDICQRGTSLTIQCQVDSQVTMMFWYRQQPGQSLTLIATANQGSEATYESGFVIDKFPISRPNLTFSTLTVSNMSPEDSSIYLCSVESVGLFSGANVLTFGAGSRLTVL.

This chain joins TRBV6-5 and TRBJ2-3; TRBD2 matches at 8 bases. Germline assignment: CDR1 MNHEY and CDR2 SVGAGI. J gave up 5 bases and V 9 bases, and 13 bases lay outside the gene matches. This CDR3 has 15 amino acids. This CDR3 is CARGRWAGGIDTQYF. The CDR3 nucleotides are TGTGCCAGGGGGAGATGGGCGGGAGGTATAGATACGCAGTATTTT.

This clone turned up a few times. The chain joins TRBV6-5 to TRBJ1-1; D is undetermined. The V end lost 0 bases, the J end lost 2 bases, and 7 bases lay between the germline ends. The CDR3 has 14 residues. Looked up from germline, CDR1 is MNHEY and CDR2 is SVGAGI. CDR3 nucleotides: TGTGCCAGCAGTTACTCCCGCTATAACACTGAAGCTTTCTTT. This translates into CASSYSRYNTEAFF.

The chain has TRBV27 and TRBJ2-5; 15 bases agree with TRBD2. The CDR3 is 18 amino acids. J was trimmed by 5 bases and V by 5 bases; bases with no gene match: 12. The germline CDR1 and CDR2 sequences are MNHEY and SMNVEV (reference sequence). CDR3 sequence: CASSPDRGLAGGGETQYF. The CDR3 bases are TGTGCCAGCAGTCCAGATCGGGGACTAGCGGGAGGAGGGGAGACCCAGTACTTC.

The chain joins TRBV30 to TRBJ2-7; tentatively, D is TRBD1 (5 bases). CDR1 is GTSNPN, CDR2 SVGIG, per germline (reference sequence). The CDR3 is made up of 14 amino acids. With 3 bases removed from V and 0 bases from J, the gap between germline ends came to 12 bases. Written as DNA, the CDR3 is TGTGCCTGGAGCTGGGGCCCAAGCTCCTACGAGCAGTACTTC. The encoded protein is CAWSWGPSSYEQYF.

This clone was observed a few times. This chain connects TRBV28 to TRBJ1-3; the match to TRBD1 covers 9 bases. CDR1 and CDR2 (germline): MDHEN, SYDVKM. This CDR3 comprises 15 residues. V lost 6 bases and J lost 4; bases outside the gene matches: 7. Here the CDR3 DNA reads TGTGCCAGCAGCCTACAGGGGGCGACGGGAAACACCATATATTTT. Amino acid sequence: CASSLQGATGNTIYF.

This chain links TRBV28 with TRBJ1-1; perhaps TRBD1 as D (6 bases). Trimming cost V 9 bases and J 3 bases, with 11 bases left between them. Germline lookup yields CDR1 MDHEN and CDR2 SYDVKM. This CDR3 comprises 12 residues. CDR3 in DNA: TGTGCCAGTGAAGAGGGGGACACTGAAGCTTTCTTT. This translates into CASEEGDTEAFF.

The chain is built from TRBV4-1 and TRBJ1-1; no firm D call. The V gene lost 5 bases and the J gene lost 1 base, with 8 bases spanning the gap. The CDR3 length is 13 residues. CDR1 is MGHRA and CDR2 is YSYEKL in the germline V gene. CDR3 nucleotides: TGCGCCAGCAGCGGTTACAGGAACACTGAAGCTTTCTTT. It is translated as CASSGYRNTEAFF.

This sequence joins TRBV4-1 and TRBJ2-7, with 11 nucleotides matching TRBD1. The CDR3 length is 19 residues. V lost 5 bases, J lost 3 bases, and 18 bases stayed unmatched. From germline, CDR1 is MGHRA and CDR2 YSYEKL. The CDR3 DNA follows: TGCGCCAGCAGCAAGGTTAATGGACAGGGGGCTCCCAGGTACTACGAGCAGTACTTC. It codes for CASSKVNGQGAPRYYEQYF.

The V and J genes are TRBV4-1 and TRBJ1-1; D might be TRBD1 (5 bases). Trimming cost V 0 bases and J 4 bases, with 12 bases left between them. The CDR3 is 15 amino acids. CDR1 is MGHRA, CDR2 YSYEKL, per germline. The CDR3 spells CASSQEGTRVTEAFF. The CDR3 bases are TGCGCCAGCAGCCAAGAAGGCACCAGGGTCACTGAAGCTTTCTTT.

The V gene is TRBV10-3, the J gene TRBJ2-5; the D gene is possibly TRBD2 (7 bases). This CDR3 comprises 15 residues. Trimming took off 10 bases at V and 0 bases at J, with 18 bases between the two ends. CDR1 is ENHRY and CDR2 is SYGVKD in the germline V gene. The CDR3, as DNA: TGTGCCACTCTCGGCTGGGGGGGCGACCAAGAGACCCAGTACTTC. Its translation is CATLGWGGDQETQYF.

This clone has only one observation. The CDR3 coding sequence is TGTGCCAGCAGCTCCAGGTGGGGACAGGGTGTGATTCAGTACTTC. This sequence encodes CASSSRWGQGVIQYF. The chain joins TRBV5-4 to TRBJ2-4, with 9 bases matching TRBD1. Looked up from germline, CDR1 is SGHNT and CDR2 is YYREEE (reference sequence). This CDR3 is 15 amino acids long. V dropped 3 bases and J dropped 10; count of bases not matched to a gene: 11.